Presented here are 8 T cell receptor beta chains from one specimen sequenced in a study of OX40 agonist ivuxolimab in advanced cancers. Some clones are missing from TCRdb's copy, which holds only in-frame ones; the method was immunoSEQ multiplex PCR. The sample records some 70,000 clones, 90% to 95% being singletons. The starting material was CD4+ or CD8+ T cells sorted from blood, obtained in a trial of the OX40 agonist ivuxolimab. These receptors all stem from an adult with an advanced solid tumor such as melanoma, head and neck, liver or kidney cancer.

The V gene is TRBV5-4, the J gene TRBJ2-7; 7 nucleotides align to TRBD1. Germline CDR1 SGHNT, CDR2 YYREEE (reference sequence). The trim removed 4 bases at V and 7 bases at J, leaving 8 bases unmatched. The CDR3 consists of 13 residues. CDR3 nucleotide sequence: TGTGCCAGCAGCAGGGGGCCCGGGGAGGAGCAGTACTTC. Encoded protein: CASSRGPGEEQYF.

This clone is a singleton in its sample. The genes are TRBV19 and TRBJ1-4; D is unclear. This CDR3 has 16 amino acids. The germline V gene encodes CDR1 LNHDA and CDR2 SQIVND (reference sequence). Between the trimmed V and J ends, which lost 7 bases and 0 bases, there was a span of 15 bases. In nucleotides, the CDR3 is TGTGCCAGTACCCTGGACGGCTTTACAACTAATGAAAAACTGTTTTTT. It specifies CASTLDGFTTNEKLFF.

CDR3 sequence: CASSPSQPPYEQYF. The CDR3 DNA follows: TGTGCCAGCAGCCCAAGCCAGCCCCCTTACGAGCAGTACTTC. The chain links TRBV7-7 to TRBJ2-7, with D hard to call. Trimming cost V 5 bases and J 4 bases, with 15 bases left between them. Germline-derived CDR1 and CDR2 are SSHAT and FNYEAQ (reference sequence). This CDR3 spans 14 amino acids.

The V gene is TRBV29-1, the J gene TRBJ2-3, with D perhaps assigned TRBD1 or TRBD2 (5 bases each). This CDR3 spans 13 amino acids. Trimming cost V 4 bases and J 9 bases, with 17 bases left between them. The germline gives CDR1 SQVTM, CDR2 ANQGSEA. The chain's CDR3 is CSVVPLLGTTQYF. CDR3 DNA sequence: TGCAGCGTTGTCCCTCTTCTCGGGACGACGCAGTATTTT.

The V and J genes are TRBV6-5 and TRBJ2-3, with TRBD2 matching over 15 bases. This CDR3 comprises 15 residues. Germline V gene lookup returns CDR1 MNHEY and CDR2 SVGAGI. The J segment lost 5 bases and the V segment lost 6 bases, leaving 3 bases of the junction unmatched. The CDR3 protein is CASSRTSGGGDTQYF. CDR3 DNA sequence: TGTGCCAGCAGCCGGACTAGCGGGGGGGGAGATACGCAGTATTTT.

The chain links TRBV10-1 to TRBJ2-7; 9 bases map to TRBD2. V shed 6 bases, J shed 1 base, and the junction held 7 bases outside the gene matches. The CDR3 is 15 residues long. The V gene's germline CDR1 is WNHNN and CDR2 SYGVQD (reference sequence). Here the CDR3 DNA reads TGCGCCAGCAGCCCCCTTAGCGGGGGTTCCTACGAGCAGTACTTC. Its protein product is CASSPLSGGSYEQYF.

This chain connects TRBV28 to TRBJ2-1, with 10 positions matching TRBD2. The V segment lost 5 bases and the J segment 9 bases; nucleotides outside the gene matches: 7. Looked up from germline, CDR1 is MDHEN and CDR2 is SYDVKM. The CDR3 length is 14 residues. The CDR3 sequence is CASSQLAGAVEQFF. CDR3 DNA: TGTGCCAGCAGTCAGCTAGCGGGAGCGGTTGAGCAGTTCTTC.

With regard to this clone: Because it lacks the conserved phenylalanine or tryptophan at the end, this CDR3 is likely a read error. Because the CDR3's place on the DNA is in doubt, the DNA is left out and the CDR3 is given as listed by TCRdb. The V gene is TRBV9, the J gene TRBJ2-7. Counting both end residues, the CDR3 totals 12 amino acids. Per germline, CDR1 SGDLS and CDR2 YYNGEE. The CDR3 reads CASSGWDEGRNY.